Here is one T cell receptor beta chain with its context. Only one count was recorded for this clone. Its antigen has not been determined. There are no base qualities to consult, and no much larger clone falls within one base. To sequence the TCRbeta CDR3 region, genomic DNA was isolated from the sorted cells. TCRbeta CDR3 regions were sequenced using the immunoSEQ Assay. Imported from immuneACCESS, the table was reduced by TCRdb to in-frame sequences with V and J called. These copies leave out some clones; in studies compared against another copy, an unresolved V gene accounts for under half, and the cause of the remainder is not known. Present in this sample are approximately 98,000 clones, approximately 90% of which were seen just once. Over 0.6% of the sample belongs to the ten largest clones. This sample is drawn from a study of OX40 agonist ivuxolimab in advanced cancers. For the wider study: The costimulatory receptor OX40 (CD134) was targeted by ivuxolimab, a fully human IgG2 agonistic monoclonal antibody. The paper reports the monotherapy dose-escalation portion (N of about 51 patients) of the phase I ivuxolimab trial. Intravenous ivuxolimab was administered to patients every 2 weeks at six dose levels: 0.01, 0.1, 0.3, 1.5, 3 and 10 mg/kg. Prior anti-PD-1, anti-PD-L1 or anti-CTLA-4 therapy was permitted, and approximately 40% of dose-escalation patients had received checkpoint inhibitors. The point of sequencing TCRbeta in the periphery was to test whether ivuxolimab changed TCR sequence diversity and drove clonal T-cell expansion. In the dose-escalation cohort, 82.7% of patients were male, and the mean age was roughly 60 years, with a range of about 20 to 79. Partial responses occurred in three dose-escalation patients: two with cutaneous melanoma and one with hepatocellular carcinoma. Among the roughly 50 dose-escalation patients, around 19 had hepatocellular carcinoma, about 15 melanoma, 9 renal cell carcinoma and 9 head and neck cancer.

The paper's findings and limits, for the study overall: Which antigens the clonally expanded peripheral T cells were specific for was not determined. Clonal expansion of both CD4+ and CD8+ blood T cells was observed from baseline to week 6 at doses 0.1 to 3.0 mg/kg. In the 0.1-3.0 mg/kg groups, partial responders had among the lowest normalized peripheral clonal expansion, particularly in CD8+ T cells. Low levels of normalized T-cell clonal expansion were also seen in some patients who did not respond. After ivuxolimab, CD8+ T cells had more expanded clones than CD4+ T cells on average.

Its CDR3 holds 15 amino acids, cysteine through phenylalanine. CDR3 DNA is the only sequence kept; it has 45 bases, read in frame from the first base. Trimming removed 2 bases from V and 3 bases from J; the gene matches leave 7 bases unexplained. Taken from the germline V gene (reference sequence), the CDR1 and CDR2 loops are GTSNPN and SVGIG. Patients with a history of autoimmune disease or receiving systemic immunosuppression were excluded from the trial. Peripheral blood for TCR sequencing was drawn from every dose cohort at baseline, at cycle 4 day 1 and at cycle 7 day 1. The samples were drawn from a first-in-human, open-label, multicenter phase I dose-escalation trial of ivuxolimab. Adults with locally advanced or metastatic melanoma, renal cell, hepatocellular, or head and neck squamous cell carcinoma were enrolled in the trial. Before TCR sequencing, CD4+ and CD8+ T cells were separately sorted from peripheral blood.

This receptor was identified in an adult with an advanced solid tumor such as melanoma, head and neck, liver or kidney cancer. Source: CD4+ or CD8+ T cells sorted from blood, taken in a trial of the OX40 agonist ivuxolimab. The chain is encoded by TRBV30 joined to TRBJ1-1, and 9 junctional nucleotides match TRBD1. The CDR3 here reads CAWSSRGTGYTEAFF. The DNA sequence is given as TGTGCCTGGAGTTCTCGGGGGACAGGGTACACTGAAGCTTTCTTT.